Listed below are T cell receptor beta chains from one sample, sequenced in a study of T cells after yellow fever vaccination. A single record per CDR3 protein comes from TCRdb applying MiXCR to the 5' RACE reads. The table records under 200,000 distinct CDR3 sequences, about 7% of them present only once. The sequenced sample was CD4+ T cells sorted from PBMCs, obtained more than 4 days after the first yellow fever vaccination. The receptors were sampled from a man in his late teens or twenties who received the YFV17D yellow fever vaccine. Both conserved end residues are part of each CDR3. A D gene is named only where the DNA matches it firmly. A clone size is listed for some rows: how often the clone was seen (once, few, many), or a class if it is expanded.

size	V	D	J	CDR3	DNA
many	TRBV12-5	TRBD1	TRBJ2-7	CASDTGGYEQYF	TGTGCTAGTGATACAGGGGGCTACGAGCAGTACTTC
many	TRBV4-2	TRBD2	TRBJ2-3	CASSQPRLLAGQTGTQYF	TGTGCCAGCAGCCAACCGAGATTACTAGCGGGCCAAACGGGGACGCAGTATTTT
many	TRBV11-1	NA	TRBJ2-1	CASSHTPRGLVPYNEQFF	TGTGCCAGCAGCCATACCCCAAGGGGTCTAGTCCCCTACAATGAGCAGTTCTTC
few	TRBV5-1	NA	TRBJ1-1	CASSLEGRGMGTEAFF	TGCGCCAGCAGCTTGGAGGGCAGGGGTATGGGCACTGAAGCTTTCTTT
NA	TRBV2	TRBD1	TRBJ1-5	CASSRTGWQPQHF	TGTGCCAGCTCTCGGACAGGGTGGCAGCCCCAGCATTTT
many	TRBV7-8	TRBD2	TRBJ2-5	CASSSLERGAPQETQYF	TGTGCCAGCAGCTCCCTCGAGCGGGGGGCCCCTCAGGAGACCCAGTACTTC
few	TRBV5-1	TRBD1	TRBJ2-1	CASSYPTGNEQFF	TGCGCCAGCAGCTATCCGACAGGGAATGAGCAGTTCTTC
NA	TRBV18	NA	TRBJ2-3	CASSPPTIVSTDTQYF	TGTGCCAGCTCACCACCTACGATCGTCAGCACAGATACGCAGTATTTT
many	TRBV5-6	NA	TRBJ2-6	CASSWGAGANVLTF	TGTGCCAGCAGCTGGGGGGCCGGGGCCAACGTCCTGACTTTC
many	TRBV5-1	TRBD2	TRBJ2-1	CASSPAASGVIYNEQFF	TGCGCCAGCAGCCCGGCAGCTAGCGGGGTGATATACAATGAGCAGTTCTTC
NA	TRBV12-3/TRBV12-4	NA	TRBJ1-5	CASSLSSQGNQPQHF	TGTGCCAGCAGTCTGTCCTCGCAGGGCAATCAGCCCCAGCATTTT
many	TRBV5-1	NA	TRBJ2-5	CASSPGTNTGETQYF	TGCGCCAGCAGCCCCGGGACAAATACGGGAGAGACCCAGTACTTC
few	TRBV20-1	NA	TRBJ1-2	CSAREHMGGYTF	TGCAGTGCGAGGGAGCATATGGGTGGCTACACCTTC
many	TRBV12-3/TRBV12-4	TRBD1	TRBJ2-3	CASSRDRGLSTQYF	TGTGCCAGCAGCCGTGACAGGGGGCTGAGTACGCAGTATTTT
many	TRBV28	TRBD2	TRBJ2-3	CASSLGGSNTQYF	TGTGCCAGCAGCCTCGGGGGGTCAAATACGCAGTATTTT
many	TRBV7-9	NA	TRBJ2-7	CASSSPGRGRYEQYF	TGTGCCAGCAGCTCGCCCGGCCGGGGACGCTACGAGCAGTACTTC
few	TRBV21-1	NA	TRBJ2-1	CASSKGYNEQFF	TGTGCCAGCAGCAAGGGGTACAATGAGCAGTTCTTC
many	TRBV7-6	NA	TRBJ2-5	CASSLETRGEETQYF	TGTGCCAGCAGCTTAGAGACCCGAGGGGAAGAGACCCAGTACTTC
NA	TRBV6-6	NA	TRBJ1-4	CASSLRGDEKLFF	TGTGCCAGCAGTTTAAGAGGGGATGAAAAACTGTTTTTT
many	TRBV5-5	NA	TRBJ2-3	CASSSPGGTDTQYF	TGTGCCAGCAGCAGCCCGGGGGGCACAGATACGCAGTATTTT
many	TRBV5-1	NA	TRBJ2-3	CASSYQDSHTDTQYF	TGCGCCAGCAGCTACCAAGACAGTCACACAGATACGCAGTATTTT
NA	TRBV6-2/TRBV6-3	TRBD2	TRBJ2-7	CASSYKASGASYEQYF	TGTGCCAGCAGTTATAAGGCTAGCGGGGCCTCCTACGAGCAGTACTTC
many	TRBV12-5	NA	TRBJ1-1	CASGFGSTTEAFF	TGTGCTAGTGGTTTCGGAAGTACAACTGAAGCTTTCTTT
many	TRBV29-1	NA	TRBJ2-3	CSVGRLAPDTQYF	TGCAGCGTGGGGCGGCTAGCGCCAGATACGCAGTATTTT
NA	TRBV24-1	TRBD2	TRBJ2-2	CATSGGLAGSTHTGELFF	TGTGCCACCAGTGGGGGACTAGCGGGCTCTACTCACACCGGGGAGCTGTTTTTT
many	TRBV18	NA	TRBJ1-1	CASSPGEGTEAFF	TGTGCCAGCTCACCAGGGGAGGGCACTGAAGCTTTCTTT
NA	TRBV12-3/TRBV12-4	TRBD1	TRBJ1-1	CASTWDSFNTEAFF	TGTGCCAGCACCTGGGACAGCTTCAACACTGAAGCTTTCTTT
few	TRBV4-1	NA	TRBJ1-6	CASSQGLQLNSPLHF	TGCGCCAGCAGCCAAGGCTTACAGCTTAATTCACCCCTCCACTTT